This passage covers 26 T cell receptor beta chains from one sample sequenced in a study of blood T cell repertoires in COVID-19. Assay: immunoSEQ multiplex PCR; the TCRdb copy retains only in-frame clones and omits some. The sample consists of under 200,000 clones, about 85% of them appearing once. Sequencing was carried out using peripheral blood. These receptors all stem from a woman older than 75 with acute or convalescent COVID-19.

This clone was seen a few times. The rearrangement links TRBV3-1 (or the pseudogene TRBV3-2) to TRBJ1-2, with 9 bases fitting TRBD1. The CDR3 consists of 15 residues. The germline gives CDR1 LGHDT, CDR2 YNNKEL (reference sequence). The ends lost 7 bases at V and 4 bases at J; junction bases unmatched: 10. CDR3 nucleotides: TGTGCCAGCAACCTACAGGGGGCAGGAAGCTATGGCTACACCTTC. Protein: CASNLQGAGSYGYTF.

The chain employs TRBV19 and TRBJ2-5, with 11 bases aligning to TRBD1. The CDR3 covers 15 residues. Looked up from germline, CDR1 is LNHDA and CDR2 is SQIVND (reference sequence). Trimming took 5 bases from V and 5 from J; bases not matched to a gene: 7. The chain's CDR3 is CASSAGTGGRETQYF. CDR3 bases: TGTGCCAGTAGTGCCGGGACAGGGGGTAGGGAGACCCAGTACTTC.

This chain uses TRBV11-2 with TRBJ1-5; D is ambiguous. Trimming shortened V by 1 base and J by 3 bases, and 10 bases separated the two germline ends. In germline, CDR1 is SGHAT, CDR2 FQNNGV. The CDR3 is made up of 15 amino acids. Here the CDR3 DNA reads TGTGCCAGCAGCTTAGGGTTGGCTCTCAATCAGCCCCAGCATTTT. Encoded protein: CASSLGLALNQPQHF. The full variable domain, its missing parts supplied by reference TRBV11-2 and TRBJ1-5, is EAGVAQSPRYKIIEKRQSVAFWCNPISGHATLYWYQQILGQGPKLLIQFQNNGVVDDSQLPKDRFSAERLKGVDSTLKIQPAKLEDSAVYLCASSLGLALNQPQHFGDGTRLSIL.

This chain connects TRBV6-5 to TRBJ2-3; no definite D call. The germline V and J ends were trimmed by 0 bases and 3 bases, with 7 bases remaining between them. The CDR3 spans 14 residues. Per germline, CDR1 MNHEY and CDR2 SVGAGI. The CDR3 region is CASSYSSKTDTQYF. The CDR3 nucleotides read TGTGCCAGCAGTTACTCGAGCAAAACAGATACGCAGTATTTT.

The chain couples TRBV10-2 to TRBJ1-5, with 7 bases matching TRBD1. With 6 bases clipped from V and 0 bases from J, the junction kept 5 bases outside the gene matches. The CDR3 runs to 15 residues. Germline V gives CDR1 WSHSY, CDR2 SAAADI. The CDR3 DNA reads as TGCGCCAGCAGGCTGACAGGGAATAGCAATCAGCCCCAGCATTTT. Amino acids: CASRLTGNSNQPQHF.

The CDR3 reads CASSSGWSGYTF. The CDR3 DNA sequence: TGTGCCAGCAGCTCGGGTTGGAGTGGCTACACCTTC. This sequence joins TRBV13 and TRBJ1-2; D call uncertain. Germline V gives CDR1 PRHDT, CDR2 FYEKMQ (reference sequence). The CDR3 is 12 amino acids. Trimming stripped 4 bases from V and 7 bases from J, with 10 bases between.

This clone was detected once. The chain combines TRBV7-2 with TRBJ2-7; 8 bases line up with TRBD1. The CDR3 is 13 residues long. V lost 5 bases, J lost 3 bases, and 3 bases stayed unmatched. Per the germline V gene, CDR1 is SGHTA and CDR2 is FQGNSA. This CDR3 is CASSGTGGYEQYF. In DNA form, the CDR3 reads TGTGCCAGCAGCGGCACAGGGGGCTACGAGCAGTACTTC.

The rearrangement uses TRBV30 and TRBJ2-7; 7 bases line up with TRBD2. The germline gives CDR1 GTSNPN, CDR2 SVGIG (reference sequence). V gave up 2 bases and J gave up 5 bases; unmatched junction bases: 6. The CDR3 is 13 residues long. CDR3 nucleotides: TGTGCCTGGAGTCGGGGGGTCGGTGACGAGCAGTACTTC. It is translated as CAWSRGVGDEQYF.

V and J are TRBV4-1 and TRBJ1-1; maybe TRBD1 (5 bases). In germline, CDR1 is MGHRA, CDR2 YSYEKL. This CDR3 is 15 amino acids long. V dropped 0 bases and J dropped 1 base, with 9 bases sitting between them. The CDR3 DNA is TGCGCCAGCAGCCAAGATGCAGGGAAGAACACTGAAGCTTTCTTT. Translation gives CASSQDAGKNTEAFF.

The chain couples TRBV6-2 or TRBV6-3 to TRBJ2-1; D uncertain. Trimming cost V 5 bases and J 5 bases, with 4 bases left between them. Germline V gives CDR1 MNHEY, CDR2 SVGEGT. The CDR3 spans 11 residues. In DNA, the CDR3 is TGTGCCAGCAGTCCCAACAATGAGCAGTTCTTC. The encoded protein is CASSPNNEQFF.

The CDR3 protein is CATSRVVARGTDTQYF. Here the CDR3 DNA reads TGTGCCACCAGCAGAGTAGTAGCACGTGGCACAGATACGCAGTATTTT. V is TRBV15 and J is TRBJ2-3, with no clear D. This CDR3 spans 16 amino acids. Germline V lookup: CDR1 LNHNV, CDR2 YYDKDF (reference sequence). V lost 1 base to trimming and J lost 1 base, with 12 bases between them.

The V and J genes are TRBV14 and TRBJ2-3, with TRBD2 matching over 8 bases. The CDR3 has 15 amino acids. V was clipped by 6 bases and J by 3 bases; unmatched bases: 8. Germline CDR1 and CDR2: SGHDN and FVKESK. CDR3 bases: TGTGCCAGCAGTCTCCTAGCGGGTGGGACAGATACGCAGTATTTT. Amino acid sequence: CASSLLAGGTDTQYF.

J is TRBJ1-2 and V is TRBV24-1; D remains ambiguous. The V gene lost 6 bases and the J gene lost 1 base, with 8 bases spanning the gap. CDR1 and CDR2 from the germline V gene are KGHDR and SFDVKD. The CDR3 spans 13 residues. CDR3: CATSQYFNYGYTF. For the CDR3, the DNA is TGTGCCACCAGTCAATACTTTAACTATGGCTACACCTTC.

This sequence joins TRBV7-9 and TRBJ1-4; D remains unclear. Germline V CDR1 and CDR2: SEHNR, FQNEAQ (reference sequence). Deletions cut 1 base from V and 4 bases from J, with 10 bases between. The CDR3 contains 15 residues. The CDR3 DNA is TGTGCCAGCAGCTTAGGAGGGTCATATAATGAAAAACTGTTTTTT. This sequence encodes CASSLGGSYNEKLFF.

The chain carries TRBV19 and TRBJ1-5; D possibly corresponds to TRBD1 (6 bases). Between the trimmed V and J ends, which lost 6 bases and 7 bases, there was a span of 19 bases. Germline CDR1 is LNHDA and CDR2 is SQIVND (reference sequence). The CDR3 runs 15 residues. CDR3 nucleotides: TGTGCCAGTAGCGCACAGGGCGGATTAGGGCAGCCCCAGCATTTT. Protein product: CASSAQGGLGQPQHF.

The rearrangement joins TRBV19 to TRBJ2-5; TRBD1 matches 9 bases. The V gene's germline CDR1 is LNHDA and CDR2 SQIVND (reference sequence). The V gene end was trimmed by 5 bases and the J gene end by 7 bases; junction bases not matched to a gene: 5. The CDR3 contains 13 residues. The CDR3 DNA is TGTGCCAGTAGTTTTGACAGGGGGGGGACCCAGTACTTC. Its translation is CASSFDRGGTQYF.

In its sample, this clone was seen a few times. The chain recombines TRBV4-1 with TRBJ1-1; TRBD1 agrees at 8 bases. The CDR3 runs 19 residues. In germline, CDR1 is MGHRA, CDR2 YSYEKL. V was pared by 1 base and J by 1 base, with 14 bases of the junction left unmatched. The CDR3, as DNA: TGCGCCAGCAGCCAAGGGAGACAGGGGCTAACAACTAAGAACACTGAAGCTTTCTTT. It is translated as CASSQGRQGLTTKNTEAFF.

The chain joins TRBV2 to TRBJ2-2, with a possible D match to TRBD2 (6 bases). CDR3 length: 15 residues. CDR1 SNHLY and CDR2 FYNNEI come from the germline V gene. V was trimmed by 8 bases and J by 5 bases, leaving 18 bases between them. Here the CDR3 DNA reads TGTGCCAGCGGACGGACTGCCCGGGGGACCGGGGAGCTGTTTTTT. Encoded protein: CASGRTARGTGELFF.

The chain carries TRBV9 and TRBJ2-3; a weak D match, TRBD2 (6 bases). CDR1 SGDLS and CDR2 YYNGEE come from the germline V gene. The CDR3 consists of 15 residues. Trimming left V 7 bases short and J 1 base short, with 16 bases between. CDR3 in amino acids: CASSRVGGRTDTQYF. CDR3 DNA sequence: TGTGCCAGCTCCCGGGTCGGAGGGCGCACAGATACGCAGTATTTT.

The chain recombines TRBV7-2 with TRBJ2-3; D remains unclear. Germline lookup yields CDR1 SGHTA and CDR2 FQGNSA. V lost 5 bases, J lost 6 bases, and 12 bases lay in between. CDR3 size: 13 residues. The CDR3 DNA reads as TGTGCCAGCAGCCCCTCGCCGGAGGATACGCAGTATTTT. Residues: CASSPSPEDTQYF.

This sequence joins TRBV5-1 and TRBJ2-2, with 7 bases fitting TRBD1. Looked up from germline, CDR1 is SGHRS and CDR2 is YFSETQ. The CDR3 covers 15 residues. The trim removed 1 base at V and 3 bases at J, leaving 3 bases unmatched. As DNA, the CDR3 is TGCGCCAGCAGCTTGAGGGGGCAGGACACCGGGGAGCTGTTTTTT. This gives the protein CASSLRGQDTGELFF.

The chain is built from TRBV11-2 and TRBJ2-7; tentatively, D is TRBD2 (5 bases). The germline gives CDR1 SGHAT, CDR2 FQNNGV. Between the trimmed V and J ends, which lost 1 base and 7 bases, there was a span of 14 bases. The CDR3 length is 14 residues. Here the CDR3 reads CASSLAGPSGEQYF. The CDR3, as DNA: TGTGCCAGCAGCTTAGCGGGCCCGTCGGGGGAGCAGTACTTC.

A remark on this clone: This sample includes further DNA sequences coding for the same CDR3. The V and J genes are TRBV19 and TRBJ1-1; 8 bases fit TRBD1. From germline, CDR1 is LNHDA and CDR2 SQIVND (reference sequence). The CDR3 has 13 residues. V gave up 5 bases and J gave up 3 bases; unmatched junction bases: 2. The CDR3 here is CASSSTGDTEAFF. The DNA of the CDR3 is TGTGCCAGTAGTTCGACAGGGGACACTGAAGCTTTCTTT.

The chain has TRBV4-1 and TRBJ2-7; 9 bases fit TRBD1. Germline CDR1 and CDR2: MGHRA and YSYEKL. The V and J ends lost 4 bases and 5 bases, in that order; junction bases with no gene match: 12. This CDR3 contains 16 residues. CDR3 bases: TGCGCCAGCAGCCGGGCGCCGACAGGGGGATTGAACGAGCAGTACTTC. Protein: CASSRAPTGGLNEQYF.

Only one count was recorded for this clone. The chain carries TRBV6-1 and TRBJ1-1; perhaps TRBD1 as D (6 bases). The CDR3 is made up of 14 amino acids. Between the trimmed V and J ends, which lost 0 bases and 6 bases, there was a span of 11 bases. Germline assignment: CDR1 MNHNS and CDR2 SASEGT. CDR3 nucleotide sequence: TGTGCCAGCAGTGAAGCTGGGGGCACCCCTGAAGCTTTCTTT. It is translated as CASSEAGGTPEAFF.

This rearrangement joins TRBV7-2 to TRBJ2-6; D is perhaps TRBD2 (6 bases). V was cut by 8 bases and J by 12 bases, with 11 bases left in between. The V gene's germline CDR1 is SGHTA and CDR2 FQGNSA. The CDR3 has 11 amino acids. The CDR3 sequence: CASRGAAVLTF. The CDR3 DNA follows: TGTGCCAGCCGCGGGGCGGCCGTCCTGACTTTC.